The rows below give T cell receptor beta chains drawn from one sample of a study of beta chain features in type 1 diabetes. Using immunoSEQ multiplex PCR, the repertoire was profiled, and TCRdb retains in-frame clones only, with some absent. There are 500,000 to 800,000 clones in the sample; 9.5% to 15% occur only once, and more than 0.1% lies in the top ten. The sequencing input was naive CD4+ T cells from blood. These receptors were collected from a man aged 25-45 years with type 1 diabetes. Each CDR3 is given with its conserved first and last residue. The order of the fields is clone size, V gene, CDR3 length, J gene, D gene, CDR3 protein, CDR3 DNA. The D gene is left open where the match is weak. Part of the rows lack a size; the others show once, few, many or a class for expanded clones.

clone_size: -; v_call: TRBV7-3; cdr3_length: 16; j_call: TRBJ1-2; d_call: -; cdr3_aa: CASSPRGLDFNYGYTF; cdr3_nt: TGTGCCAGCAGCCCGCGGGGCCTAGATTTCAACTATGGCTACACCTTC
clone_size: -; v_call: TRBV27; cdr3_length: 17; j_call: TRBJ2-3; d_call: TRBD2; cdr3_aa: CASSLSQAGGRPDTQYF; cdr3_nt: TGTGCCAGCAGTTTATCGCAAGCGGGGGGACGGCCAGATACGCAGTATTTT
clone_size: -; v_call: TRBV28; cdr3_length: 14; j_call: TRBJ2-2; d_call: -; cdr3_aa: CASGGSGGTGELFF; cdr3_nt: TGTGCCAGCGGAGGGTCTGGGGGAACCGGGGAGCTGTTTTTT
clone_size: few; v_call: TRBV6-1; cdr3_length: 15; j_call: TRBJ2-1; d_call: -; cdr3_aa: CASSEPWGGHNEQFF; cdr3_nt: TGTGCCAGCAGTGAACCCTGGGGGGGCCACAATGAGCAGTTCTTC
clone_size: -; v_call: TRBV25-1; cdr3_length: 14; j_call: TRBJ1-5; d_call: -; cdr3_aa: CASSLGGSNQPQHF; cdr3_nt: TGTGCCAGCAGTTTAGGTGGGAGCAATCAGCCCCAGCATTTT
clone_size: few; v_call: TRBV2; cdr3_length: 17; j_call: TRBJ1-5; d_call: TRBD1; cdr3_aa: CASNLGQGYYSNQPQHF; cdr3_nt: TGTGCCAGCAACCTGGGACAGGGCTACTATAGCAATCAGCCCCAGCATTTT
clone_size: few; v_call: TRBV20-1; cdr3_length: 11; j_call: TRBJ1-2; d_call: -; cdr3_aa: CSSHDNYGYTF; cdr3_nt: TGCAGCTCTCATGATAACTATGGCTACACCTTC
clone_size: -; v_call: TRBV7-3; cdr3_length: 13; j_call: TRBJ2-5; d_call: TRBD1; cdr3_aa: CASSLGQGETQYF; cdr3_nt: TGTGCCAGCAGCTTGGGACAGGGAGAGACCCAGTACTTC
clone_size: many; v_call: TRBV4-1; cdr3_length: 15; j_call: TRBJ1-3; d_call: TRBD1; cdr3_aa: CASSPPTGTGNTIYF; cdr3_nt: TGCGCCAGCAGCCCACCGACAGGGACTGGAAACACCATATATTTT
clone_size: -; v_call: TRBV7-9; cdr3_length: 15; j_call: TRBJ1-6; d_call: -; cdr3_aa: CAIPWGGGQESPLHF; cdr3_nt: TGTGCCATTCCGTGGGGGGGCGGTCAGGAATCACCCCTCCACTTT
clone_size: -; v_call: TRBV9; cdr3_length: 15; j_call: TRBJ1-1; d_call: -; cdr3_aa: CASSPRTEMNTEAFF; cdr3_nt: TGTGCCAGCAGCCCTCGGACAGAAATGAACACTGAAGCTTTCTTT
clone_size: -; v_call: TRBV10-3; cdr3_length: 15; j_call: TRBJ2-3; d_call: TRBD2; cdr3_aa: CAISGVAGGTDTQYF; cdr3_nt: TGTGCCATCAGTGGAGTAGCGGGGGGCACAGATACGCAGTATTTT
clone_size: -; v_call: TRBV6-1; cdr3_length: 15; j_call: TRBJ1-6; d_call: TRBD1; cdr3_aa: CASSEGDRGYSPLHF; cdr3_nt: TGTGCCAGCAGTGAAGGGGACAGGGGATATTCACCCCTCCACTTT
clone_size: -; v_call: TRBV7-9; cdr3_length: 13; j_call: TRBJ2-1; d_call: -; cdr3_aa: CASSLVAGDEQFF; cdr3_nt: TGTGCCAGCAGCTTAGTAGCCGGGGATGAGCAGTTCTTC
clone_size: -; v_call: TRBV13; cdr3_length: 14; j_call: TRBJ1-2; d_call: -; cdr3_aa: CASSLVSAFYGYTF; cdr3_nt: TGTGCCAGCAGCTTAGTTTCAGCCTTTTATGGCTACACCTTC
clone_size: few; v_call: TRBV7-2; cdr3_length: 16; j_call: TRBJ1-6; d_call: -; cdr3_aa: CASSSSTGPRSSPLHF; cdr3_nt: TGTGCCAGCAGCTCATCAACCGGTCCCCGGAGCTCACCCCTCCACTTT
clone_size: -; v_call: TRBV19; cdr3_length: 15; j_call: TRBJ2-1; d_call: TRBD2; cdr3_aa: CASSIYSGGKKGQFF; cdr3_nt: TGTGCCAGTAGTATCTATAGCGGGGGGAAAAAAGGGCAGTTCTTC
clone_size: few; v_call: TRBV5-4; cdr3_length: 13; j_call: TRBJ2-5; d_call: -; cdr3_aa: CASSATGWETQYF; cdr3_nt: TGTGCCAGCAGCGCTACAGGCTGGGAGACCCAGTACTTC
clone_size: -; v_call: TRBV7-8; cdr3_length: 17; j_call: TRBJ2-3; d_call: TRBD2; cdr3_aa: CASSLAGLADSTDTQYF; cdr3_nt: TGTGCCAGCAGCTTAGCCGGACTAGCGGATAGCACAGATACGCAGTATTTT
clone_size: few; v_call: TRBV9; cdr3_length: 11; j_call: TRBJ1-2; d_call: -; cdr3_aa: CASSGASGYTF; cdr3_nt: TGTGCCAGCAGCGGGGCCAGTGGCTACACCTTC